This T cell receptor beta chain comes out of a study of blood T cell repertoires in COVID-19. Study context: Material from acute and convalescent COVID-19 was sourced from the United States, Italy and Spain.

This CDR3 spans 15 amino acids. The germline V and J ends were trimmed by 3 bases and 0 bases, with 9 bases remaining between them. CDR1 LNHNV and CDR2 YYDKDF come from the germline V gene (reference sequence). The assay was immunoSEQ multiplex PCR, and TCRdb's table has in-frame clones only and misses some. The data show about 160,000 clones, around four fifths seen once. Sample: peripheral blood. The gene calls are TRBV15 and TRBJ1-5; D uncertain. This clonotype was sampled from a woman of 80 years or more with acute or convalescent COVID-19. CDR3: CATSSWAASNQPQHF. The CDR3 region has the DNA TGTGCCACCAGCAGTTGGGCAGCTAGCAATCAGCCCCAGCATTTT.